Listed below are T cell receptor beta chains from one sample, sequenced in a study of shared clonotypes between healthy human individuals. The table came from immunoSEQ multiplex PCR; TCRdb's copy has only in-frame clones and leaves some out. There are about 2.2 million clones in the sample; 90% to 95% occur only once, and roughly 1.7% lies in the top ten. Sequenced input: naive CD8+ T cells from PBMCs. Receptors were obtained from a man aged 18 to 30 in good health. Some clones in this sample may be carry-over from other donors' samples. Both conserved end residues are part of each CDR3. Fields, in order: clone size, J gene, V gene, D gene, CDR3 protein, CDR3 DNA. D genes are given only for firm matches. Clone size is shown for a subset of rows, as once, few, many or a class of expanded clone.

clone size: -
J gene: TRBJ2-7
V gene: TRBV27
D gene: TRBD1
CDR3 protein: CASSARTGGFYEQYF
CDR3 DNA: TGTGCCAGCAGTGCCCGGACAGGGGGCTTTTACGAGCAGTACTTC

clone size: once
J gene: TRBJ2-3
V gene: TRBV2
D gene: TRBD2
CDR3 protein: CASSELGLAAPTDTQYF
CDR3 DNA: TGTGCCAGCAGTGAACTAGGACTAGCGGCACCCACAGATACGCAGTATTTT

clone size: -
J gene: TRBJ2-7
V gene: TRBV28
D gene: -
CDR3 protein: CASSSGPWSYEQYF
CDR3 DNA: TGTGCCAGCAGTTCCGGGCCTTGGAGCTACGAGCAGTACTTC

clone size: -
J gene: TRBJ2-7
V gene: TRBV7-9
D gene: -
CDR3 protein: CASSLQREQYF
CDR3 DNA: TGTGCCAGCAGCTTACAGCGCGAGCAGTACTTC

clone size: -
J gene: TRBJ2-1
V gene: TRBV19
D gene: -
CDR3 protein: CASSIGARHPRDRTYNEQFF
CDR3 DNA: TGTGCCAGTAGTATTGGGGCACGCCATCCACGGGATCGAACCTACAATGAGCAGTTCTTC

clone size: -
J gene: TRBJ2-7
V gene: TRBV5-4
D gene: -
CDR3 protein: CVSSLDGSLREQYF
CDR3 DNA: TGTGTCAGCAGCTTGGACGGGAGCCTACGAGAGCAGTACTTC

clone size: -
J gene: TRBJ1-2
V gene: TRBV9
D gene: TRBD1
CDR3 protein: CASSIHRDSSNYGYTF
CDR3 DNA: TGTGCCAGCAGCATACATCGGGACAGTTCTAACTATGGCTACACCTTC

clone size: -
J gene: TRBJ2-7
V gene: TRBV7-9
D gene: TRBD2
CDR3 protein: CASSPSGTSGYEQYF
CDR3 DNA: TGTGCCAGCAGCCCCTCCGGGACTAGCGGCTACGAGCAGTACTTC

clone size: few
J gene: TRBJ2-7
V gene: TRBV4-1
D gene: TRBD1
CDR3 protein: CASSQDRTGGSYEQYF
CDR3 DNA: TGCGCCAGCAGCCAAGATCGGACAGGGGGATCCTACGAGCAGTACTTC

clone size: -
J gene: TRBJ1-2
V gene: TRBV28
D gene: -
CDR3 protein: CASSLSQNNYGYTF
CDR3 DNA: TGTGCCAGCAGTTTAAGTCAGAATAACTATGGCTACACCTTC

clone size: -
J gene: TRBJ2-5
V gene: TRBV28
D gene: -
CDR3 protein: CASSFLVRETQYF
CDR3 DNA: TGTGCCAGCAGTTTTTTAGTGAGAGAGACCCAGTACTTC

clone size: -
J gene: TRBJ2-1
V gene: TRBV20-1
D gene: -
CDR3 protein: CSAQRGREQFF
CDR3 DNA: TGCAGTGCTCAACGGGGGCGGGAGCAGTTCTTC

clone size: -
J gene: TRBJ2-5
V gene: TRBV2
D gene: -
CDR3 protein: CASSLSGPQETQYF
CDR3 DNA: TGTGCCAGCAGTCTTAGCGGTCCCCAAGAGACCCAGTACTTC

clone size: -
J gene: TRBJ2-1
V gene: TRBV11-1
D gene: -
CDR3 protein: CASSLRQGTYNEQFF
CDR3 DNA: TGTGCCAGCAGCTTACGCCAGGGCACCTACAATGAGCAGTTCTTC

clone size: -
J gene: TRBJ1-1
V gene: TRBV15
D gene: -
CDR3 protein: CATSRQKEAFF
CDR3 DNA: TGTGCCACCAGCAGACAGAAGGAAGCTTTCTTT